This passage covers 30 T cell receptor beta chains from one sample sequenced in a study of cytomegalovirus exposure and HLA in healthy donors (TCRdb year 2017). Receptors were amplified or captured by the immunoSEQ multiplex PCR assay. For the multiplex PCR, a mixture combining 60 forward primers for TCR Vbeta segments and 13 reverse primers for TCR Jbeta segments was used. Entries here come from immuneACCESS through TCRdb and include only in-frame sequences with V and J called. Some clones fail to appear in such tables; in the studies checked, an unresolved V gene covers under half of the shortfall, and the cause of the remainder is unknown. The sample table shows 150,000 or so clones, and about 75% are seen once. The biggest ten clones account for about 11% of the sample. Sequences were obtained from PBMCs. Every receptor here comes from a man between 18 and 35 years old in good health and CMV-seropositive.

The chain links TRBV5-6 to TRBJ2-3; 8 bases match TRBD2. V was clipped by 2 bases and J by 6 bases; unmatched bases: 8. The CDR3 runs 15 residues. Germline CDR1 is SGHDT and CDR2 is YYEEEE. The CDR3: CASSFLTSEGDTQYF. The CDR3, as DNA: TGTGCCAGCAGCTTCCTGACTAGCGAGGGGGATACGCAGTATTTT. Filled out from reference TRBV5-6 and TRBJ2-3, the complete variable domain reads DAGVTQSPTHLIKTRGQQVTLRCSPKSGHDTVSWYQQALGQGPQFIFQYYEEEERQRGNFPDRFSGHQFPNYSSELNVNALLLGDSALYLCASSFLTSEGDTQYFGPGTRLTVL.

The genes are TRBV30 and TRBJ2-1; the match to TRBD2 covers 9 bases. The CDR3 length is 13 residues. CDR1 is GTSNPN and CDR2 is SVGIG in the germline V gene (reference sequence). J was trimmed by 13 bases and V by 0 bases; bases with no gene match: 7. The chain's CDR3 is CAWSVRREGLQFF. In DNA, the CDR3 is TGTGCCTGGAGTGTAAGGCGGGAGGGCCTCCAGTTCTTC.

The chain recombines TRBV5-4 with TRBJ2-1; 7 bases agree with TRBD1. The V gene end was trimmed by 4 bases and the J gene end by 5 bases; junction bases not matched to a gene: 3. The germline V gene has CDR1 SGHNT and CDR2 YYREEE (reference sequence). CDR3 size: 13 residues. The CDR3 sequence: CASSPDRHNEQFF. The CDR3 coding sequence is TGTGCCAGCAGCCCGGACAGGCACAATGAGCAGTTCTTC. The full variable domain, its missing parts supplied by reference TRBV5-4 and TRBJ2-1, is ETGVTQSPTHLIKTRGQQVTLRCSSQSGHNTVSWYQQALGQGPQFIFQYYREEENGRGNFPPRFSGLQFPNYSSELNVNALELDDSALYLCASSPDRHNEQFFGPGTRLTVL.

DNA of the CDR3: TGTGCCAGTAGTCTGACCGGGACAGTCCTTAGCAATCAGCCCCAGCATTTT. It is translated as CASSLTGTVLSNQPQHF. This sequence joins TRBV19 and TRBJ1-5; TRBD1 agrees at 7 bases. The junction had 10 bases not matched to a gene; V was cut back by 5 bases and J by 0 bases. Germline CDR1 is LNHDA and CDR2 is SQIVND (reference sequence). The CDR3 runs to 17 residues.

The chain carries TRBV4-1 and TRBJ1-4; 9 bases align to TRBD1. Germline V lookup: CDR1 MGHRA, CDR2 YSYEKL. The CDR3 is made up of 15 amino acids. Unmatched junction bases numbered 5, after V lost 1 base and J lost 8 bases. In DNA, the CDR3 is TGCGCCAGCAGCCAAGCAGGGACAGGGAAAGAAAAACTGTTTTTT. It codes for CASSQAGTGKEKLFF.

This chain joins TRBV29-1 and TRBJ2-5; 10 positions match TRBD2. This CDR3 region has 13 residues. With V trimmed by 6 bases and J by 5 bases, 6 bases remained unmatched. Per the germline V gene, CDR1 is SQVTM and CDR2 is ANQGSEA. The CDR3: CSVIAGGGETQYF. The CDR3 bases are TGCAGCGTCATAGCGGGAGGAGGCGAGACCCAGTACTTC.

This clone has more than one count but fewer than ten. The CDR3 nucleotides are TGTGCCAGCAGCCCCGGACAGATCAACTCCTACAATGAGCAGTTCTTC. Translation: CASSPGQINSYNEQFF. The V call is TRBV7-9, the J call TRBJ2-1; tentative D call: TRBD1 (6 bases). Germline V gives CDR1 SEHNR, CDR2 FQNEAQ (reference sequence). The CDR3 has 16 residues. Trimming cost V 5 bases and J 0 bases, with 14 bases left between them. Supplemented by reference TRBV7-9 and TRBJ2-1, the full variable domain reads DTGVSQNPRHKITKRGQNVTFRCDPISEHNRLYWYRQTLGQGPEFLTYFQNEAQLEKSRLLSDRFSAERPKGSFSTLEIQRTEQGDSAMYLCASSPGQINSYNEQFFGPGTRLTVL.

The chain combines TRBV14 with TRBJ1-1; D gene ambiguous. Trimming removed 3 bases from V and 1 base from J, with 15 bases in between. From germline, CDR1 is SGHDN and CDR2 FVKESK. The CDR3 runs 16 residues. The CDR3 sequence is CASSHKPLLSNTEAFF. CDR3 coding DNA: TGTGCCAGCAGCCACAAGCCCCTCCTCTCGAACACTGAAGCTTTCTTT.

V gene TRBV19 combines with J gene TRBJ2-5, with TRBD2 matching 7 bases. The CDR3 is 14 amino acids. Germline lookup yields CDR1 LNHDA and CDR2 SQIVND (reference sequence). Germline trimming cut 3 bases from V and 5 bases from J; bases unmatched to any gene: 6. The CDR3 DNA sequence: TGTGCCAGTAGTATCGGAGGACTAGTCGAGACCCAGTACTTC. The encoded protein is CASSIGGLVETQYF.

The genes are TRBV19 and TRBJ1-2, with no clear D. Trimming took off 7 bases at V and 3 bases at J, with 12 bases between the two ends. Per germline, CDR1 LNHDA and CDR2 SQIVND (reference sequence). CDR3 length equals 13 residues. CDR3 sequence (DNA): TGTGCCAGTAATTCGCTGCGAGACTATGGCTACACCTTC. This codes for CASNSLRDYGYTF.

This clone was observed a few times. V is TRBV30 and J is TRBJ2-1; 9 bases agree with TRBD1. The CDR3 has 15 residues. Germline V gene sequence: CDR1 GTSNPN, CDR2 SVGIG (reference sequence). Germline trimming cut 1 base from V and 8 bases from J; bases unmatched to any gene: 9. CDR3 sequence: CAWSGRDRDFHEQFF. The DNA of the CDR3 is TGTGCCTGGAGTGGCCGGGACAGGGATTTCCATGAGCAGTTCTTC.

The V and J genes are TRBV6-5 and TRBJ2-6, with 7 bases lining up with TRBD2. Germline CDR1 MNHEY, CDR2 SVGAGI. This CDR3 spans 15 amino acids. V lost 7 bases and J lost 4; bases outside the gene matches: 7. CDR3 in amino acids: CASKPGGTGANVLTF. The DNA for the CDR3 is TGTGCCAGCAAACCCGGGGGGACCGGGGCCAACGTCCTGACTTTC.

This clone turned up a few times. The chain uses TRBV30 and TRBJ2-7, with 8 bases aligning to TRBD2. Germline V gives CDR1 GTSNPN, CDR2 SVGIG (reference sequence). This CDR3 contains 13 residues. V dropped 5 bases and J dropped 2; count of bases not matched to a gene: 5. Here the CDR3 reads CAWGLAGTYEQYF. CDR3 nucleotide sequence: TGTGCCTGGGGTCTAGCGGGTACCTACGAGCAGTACTTC.

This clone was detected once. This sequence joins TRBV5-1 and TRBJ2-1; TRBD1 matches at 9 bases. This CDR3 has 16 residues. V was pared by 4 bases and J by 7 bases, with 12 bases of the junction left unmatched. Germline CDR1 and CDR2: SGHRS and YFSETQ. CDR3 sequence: CASSGWTGASGNEQFF. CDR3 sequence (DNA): TGCGCCAGCAGCGGCTGGACAGGGGCCTCTGGTAATGAGCAGTTCTTC.

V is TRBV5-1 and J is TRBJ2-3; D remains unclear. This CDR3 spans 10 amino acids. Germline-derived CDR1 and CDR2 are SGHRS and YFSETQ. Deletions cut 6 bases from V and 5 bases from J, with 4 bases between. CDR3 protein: CASTGDTQYF. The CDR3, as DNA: TGCGCCAGCACGGGAGATACGCAGTATTTT.

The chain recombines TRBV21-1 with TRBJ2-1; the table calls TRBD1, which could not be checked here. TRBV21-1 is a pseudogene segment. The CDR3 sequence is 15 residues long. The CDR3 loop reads CASSNDRPVWDEQFF. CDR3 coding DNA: TGTGCCAGCAGCAACGACAGGCCTGTGTGGGATGAGCAGTTCTTC.

CDR3 sequence reads: CASRRGQGAREQYF. Here the CDR3 DNA reads TGTGCCAGCAGACGCGGACAGGGGGCCAGGGAGCAGTACTTC. The V gene is TRBV28, the J gene TRBJ2-7, with TRBD1 matching 11 bases. The CDR3 consists of 14 residues. Germline V gives CDR1 MDHEN, CDR2 SYDVKM. V lost 6 bases and J lost 7; bases outside the gene matches: 8.

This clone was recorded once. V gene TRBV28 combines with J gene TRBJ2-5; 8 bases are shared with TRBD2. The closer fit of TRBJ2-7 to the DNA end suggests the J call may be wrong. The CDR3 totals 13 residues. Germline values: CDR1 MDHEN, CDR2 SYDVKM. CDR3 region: CASEIAGFYEQYF. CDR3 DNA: TGTGCCAGCGAGATAGCGGGATTCTACGAGCAGTACTTC.

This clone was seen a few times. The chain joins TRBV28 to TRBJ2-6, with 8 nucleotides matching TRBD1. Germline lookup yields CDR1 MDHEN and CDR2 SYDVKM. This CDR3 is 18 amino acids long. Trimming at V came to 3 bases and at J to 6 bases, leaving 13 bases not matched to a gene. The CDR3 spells CASSLETGAFTVANVLTF. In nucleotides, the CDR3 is TGTGCCAGCAGTTTGGAGACAGGGGCTTTCACGGTGGCCAACGTCCTGACTTTC.

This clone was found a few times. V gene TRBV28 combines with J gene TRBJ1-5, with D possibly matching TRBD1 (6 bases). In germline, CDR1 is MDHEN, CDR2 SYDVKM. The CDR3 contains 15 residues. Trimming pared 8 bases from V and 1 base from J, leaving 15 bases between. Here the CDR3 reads CASLRQARSNQPQHF. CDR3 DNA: TGTGCCAGCCTAAGACAGGCGCGCAGCAATCAGCCCCAGCATTTT.

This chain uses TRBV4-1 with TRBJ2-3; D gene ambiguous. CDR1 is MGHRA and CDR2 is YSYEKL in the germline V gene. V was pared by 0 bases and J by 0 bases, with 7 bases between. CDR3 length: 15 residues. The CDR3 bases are TGCGCCAGCAGCCAAGATTTGAGGAGCACAGATACGCAGTATTTT. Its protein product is CASSQDLRSTDTQYF.

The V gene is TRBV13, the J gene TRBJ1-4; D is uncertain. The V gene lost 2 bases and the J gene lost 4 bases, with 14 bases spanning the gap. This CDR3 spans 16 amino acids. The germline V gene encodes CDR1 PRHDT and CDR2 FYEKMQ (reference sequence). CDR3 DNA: TGTGCCAGCAGCTTAAAGTTATCGGGAGTTAATGAAAAACTGTTTTTT. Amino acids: CASSLKLSGVNEKLFF.

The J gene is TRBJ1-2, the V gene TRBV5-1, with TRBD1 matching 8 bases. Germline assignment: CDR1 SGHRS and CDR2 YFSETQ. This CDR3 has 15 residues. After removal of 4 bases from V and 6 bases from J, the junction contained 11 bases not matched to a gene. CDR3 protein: CASSHGQGDGDGYTF. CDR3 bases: TGCGCCAGCAGCCATGGACAGGGAGATGGGGATGGCTACACCTTC.

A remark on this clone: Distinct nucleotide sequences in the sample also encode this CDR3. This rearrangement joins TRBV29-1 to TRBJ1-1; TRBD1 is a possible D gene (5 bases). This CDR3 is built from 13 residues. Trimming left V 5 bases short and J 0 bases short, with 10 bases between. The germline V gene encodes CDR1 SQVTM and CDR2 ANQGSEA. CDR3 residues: CSVRRGMNTEAFF. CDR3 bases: TGCAGCGTTCGACGGGGGATGAACACTGAAGCTTTCTTT.

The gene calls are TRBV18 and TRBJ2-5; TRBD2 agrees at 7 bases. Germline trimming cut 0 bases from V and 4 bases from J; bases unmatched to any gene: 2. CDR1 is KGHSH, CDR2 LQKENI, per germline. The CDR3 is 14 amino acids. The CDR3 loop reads CASSPPVAGETQYF. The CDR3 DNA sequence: TGTGCCAGCTCACCACCGGTAGCGGGAGAGACCCAGTACTTC.

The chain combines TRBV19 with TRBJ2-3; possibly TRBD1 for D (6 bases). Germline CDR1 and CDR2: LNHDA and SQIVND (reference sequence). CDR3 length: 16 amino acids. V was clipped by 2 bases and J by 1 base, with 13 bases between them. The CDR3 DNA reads TGTGCCAGTAGTATAATTGGGGGCAGACGCACAGATACGCAGTATTTT. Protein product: CASSIIGGRRTDTQYF. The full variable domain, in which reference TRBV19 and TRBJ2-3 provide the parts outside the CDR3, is DGGITQSPKYLFRKEGQNVTLSCEQNLNHDAMYWYRQDPGQGLRLIYYSQIVNDFQKGDIAEGYSVSREKKESFPLTVTSAQKNPTAFYLCASSIIGGRRTDTQYFGPGTRLTVL.

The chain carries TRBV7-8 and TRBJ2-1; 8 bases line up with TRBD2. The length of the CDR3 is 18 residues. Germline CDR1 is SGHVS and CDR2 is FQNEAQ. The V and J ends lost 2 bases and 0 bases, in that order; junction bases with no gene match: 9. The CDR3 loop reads CASSLSRSGSASYNEQFF. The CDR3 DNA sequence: TGTGCCAGCAGCTTATCGAGGAGCGGGAGTGCCTCCTACAATGAGCAGTTCTTC.

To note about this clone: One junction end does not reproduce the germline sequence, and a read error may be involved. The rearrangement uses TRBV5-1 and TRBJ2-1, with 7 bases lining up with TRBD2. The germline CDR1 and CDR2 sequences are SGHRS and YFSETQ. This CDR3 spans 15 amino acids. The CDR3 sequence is CATSPRGDAYNEQFF. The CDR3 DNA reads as TGCGCCACCAGCCCTCGGGGGGACGCCTACAATGAGCAGTTCTTC.

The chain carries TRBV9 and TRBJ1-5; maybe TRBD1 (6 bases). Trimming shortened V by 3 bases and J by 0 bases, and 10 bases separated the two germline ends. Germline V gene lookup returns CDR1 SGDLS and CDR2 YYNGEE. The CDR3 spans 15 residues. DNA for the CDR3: TGTGCCAGCAGCGCCGGACAGTATAGCAATCAGCCCCAGCATTTT. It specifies CASSAGQYSNQPQHF.

DNA of the CDR3: TGTGCCAGCAGTTACGGGGGGTTTGGGTCCTACGAGCAGTACTTC. Translated, it gives CASSYGGFGSYEQYF. V usage is TRBV6-5 and J usage is TRBJ2-7; the D gene is possibly TRBD2 (6 bases). V was pared by 2 bases and J by 1 base, with 12 bases between. This CDR3 spans 15 amino acids. The germline CDR1 and CDR2 sequences are MNHEY and SVGAGI.